This entry lists 13 T cell receptor beta chains sequenced from one sample in a study of blood T cell repertoires in COVID-19 (dated by TCRdb to 2018 to 2020). Receptor amplification or capture employed the immunoSEQ multiplex PCR assay. Held by TCRdb, this immuneACCESS table contains in-frame sequences only and omits some clones. Under half of the omission traces to an unresolved V gene where checked; the cause of the rest is unknown. In this sample the table shows approximately 190,000 clones, about 84% of which occur a single time. Under 5.5% of the sample goes to the ten largest clones. The sequenced material came from peripheral blood. Source of these receptors: a woman aged 25 to 39 with acute or convalescent COVID-19.

The chain couples TRBV19 to TRBJ1-1; the D gene is possibly TRBD1 (5 bases). V gave up 7 bases and J gave up 4 bases, with 16 bases separating them. This CDR3 has 14 residues. The V gene's germline CDR1 is LNHDA and CDR2 SQIVND (reference sequence). The CDR3 here is CASTYFGGSTEAFF. CDR3 nucleotides: TGTGCCAGTACCTATTTTGGGGGGAGCACTGAAGCTTTCTTT.

The J gene is TRBJ1-1, the V gene TRBV9; D not resolved. V gave up 1 base and J gave up 1 base, with 8 bases separating them. The CDR3 runs 14 residues. CDR1 is SGDLS, CDR2 YYNGEE, per germline. The CDR3: CASSVYEGNTEAFF. The CDR3 DNA reads as TGTGCCAGCAGCGTATACGAGGGGAACACTGAAGCTTTCTTT.

This clone was picked up a small number of times. The chain uses TRBV9 and TRBJ2-1; a possible D gene is TRBD2 (5 bases). V shed 4 bases and J shed 4 bases, with 12 bases lying between them. This CDR3 spans 14 amino acids. Germline loops: CDR1 SGDLS, CDR2 YYNGEE. In DNA, the CDR3 is TGTGCCAGCAGCCAGGACTCGCCTTACAATGAGCAGTTCTTC. Its protein is CASSQDSPYNEQFF.

The table lists this clone with a count of one. The gene calls are TRBV11-2 and TRBJ2-7; 7 bases are a match to TRBD1. This CDR3 region has 14 residues. Trimming removed 3 bases from V and 1 base from J; junction bases left unmatched: 3. The germline V gene encodes CDR1 SGHAT and CDR2 FQNNGV. The chain's CDR3 is CASSLGTVSYEQYF. DNA of the CDR3: TGTGCCAGCAGCTTGGGGACAGTTTCCTACGAGCAGTACTTC. The full variable domain, completed using reference TRBV11-2 and TRBJ2-7, is EAGVAQSPRYKIIEKRQSVAFWCNPISGHATLYWYQQILGQGPKLLIQFQNNGVVDDSQLPKDRFSAERLKGVDSTLKIQPAKLEDSAVYLCASSLGTVSYEQYFGPGTRLTVT.

The chain combines TRBV30 with TRBJ1-4, with 7 bases fitting TRBD1. The CDR3 totals 15 residues. Trimming at V came to 2 bases and at J to 8 bases, leaving 11 bases not matched to a gene. CDR1 is GTSNPN, CDR2 SVGIG, per germline (reference sequence). The CDR3 bases are TGTGCCTGGAGTACCGGGGCAGGGGGAGGCGAAAAACTGTTTTTT. This codes for CAWSTGAGGGEKLFF.

This clone was seen just once. This chain uses TRBV27 with TRBJ2-7; TRBD2 might be the D (6 bases). The CDR3 runs to 12 residues. The ends were cut back, 7 bases at V and 4 bases at J, with 11 bases in the middle. From germline, CDR1 is MNHEY and CDR2 SMNVEV (reference sequence). The CDR3 DNA follows: TGTGCCAGCACCGGGGGAGATTACGAGCAGTACTTC. Its translation is CASTGGDYEQYF.

This chain joins TRBV7-9 and TRBJ2-3; 8 bases align to TRBD1. This CDR3 contains 16 residues. From germline, CDR1 is SEHNR and CDR2 FQNEAQ (reference sequence). V was clipped by 5 bases and J by 3 bases; unmatched bases: 10. CDR3: CASSGPRGLFTDTQYF. CDR3 sequence (DNA): TGTGCCAGCAGCGGCCCCAGGGGGCTATTTACAGATACGCAGTATTTT.

This clone has only one observation. The chain carries TRBV7-6 and TRBJ2-3; 9 bases agree with TRBD2. With V trimmed by 2 bases and J by 1 base, 10 bases remained unmatched. Per germline, CDR1 SGHVS and CDR2 FNYEAQ. The CDR3 runs 18 residues. The CDR3 bases are TGTGCCAGCAGCTTATTTGGCGGGGGGGCCCCGGGCACAGATACGCAGTATTTT. Its protein is CASSLFGGGAPGTDTQYF.

The chain employs TRBV28 and TRBJ1-5; 10 nucleotides line up with TRBD1. The CDR3 is 19 residues long. Germline CDR1 MDHEN, CDR2 SYDVKM. V shed 6 bases, J shed 1 base, and the junction held 15 bases outside the gene matches. As DNA, the CDR3 is TGTGCCAGCAGCTATCTCCACCGGGACAGGGGTCGGAGCAATCAGCCCCAGCATTTT. Its protein product is CASSYLHRDRGRSNQPQHF.

The chain combines TRBV5-1 with TRBJ1-2; a possible D gene is TRBD1 (6 bases). Germline CDR1 SGHRS, CDR2 YFSETQ. The V and J ends lost 3 bases and 2 bases respectively, with 11 bases between them. CDR3 length: 14 residues. CDR3 residues: CASSSYGTNYGYTF. As DNA, the CDR3 is TGCGCCAGCAGCTCGTACGGGACAAACTATGGCTACACCTTC.

The genes are TRBV11-2 and TRBJ2-7; no clear D. V lost 8 bases and J 3 bases, leaving 8 bases between the germline ends. CDR1 is SGHAT and CDR2 is FQNNGV in the germline V gene. This CDR3 contains 11 residues. The CDR3: CASGWSYEQYF. In DNA form, the CDR3 reads TGTGCCAGCGGTTGGAGCTACGAGCAGTACTTC.

This rearrangement joins TRBV4-3 to TRBJ1-4, with D perhaps matching TRBD1 (6 bases). V was trimmed by 8 bases and J by 3 bases, leaving 7 bases between them. The germline gives CDR1 LGHNA, CDR2 YSLEER. The CDR3 extends over 12 amino acids. The CDR3 bases are TGCGCCAGCGGGGGCGCTAATGAAAAACTGTTTTTT. Its translation is CASGGANEKLFF.

The V gene is TRBV27, the J gene TRBJ2-7; TRBD1 matches at 7 bases. Germline V gene lookup returns CDR1 MNHEY and CDR2 SMNVEV (reference sequence). CDR3 length: 17 amino acids. With V trimmed by 0 bases and J by 3 bases, 11 bases remained unmatched. CDR3 region: CASSLSISLTGRYEQYF. The CDR3 bases are TGTGCCAGCAGTTTATCGATTTCCCTGACAGGGCGCTACGAGCAGTACTTC.